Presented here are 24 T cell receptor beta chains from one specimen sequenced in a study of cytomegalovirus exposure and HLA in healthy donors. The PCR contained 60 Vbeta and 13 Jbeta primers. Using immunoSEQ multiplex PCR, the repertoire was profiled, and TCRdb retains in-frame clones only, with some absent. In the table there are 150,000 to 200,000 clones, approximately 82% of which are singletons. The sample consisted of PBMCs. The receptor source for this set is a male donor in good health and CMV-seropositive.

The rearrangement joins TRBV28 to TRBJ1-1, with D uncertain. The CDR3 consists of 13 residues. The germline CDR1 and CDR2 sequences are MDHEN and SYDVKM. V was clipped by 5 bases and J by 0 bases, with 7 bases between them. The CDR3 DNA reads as TGTGCCAGCAGTCCGGGAATGAACACTGAAGCTTTCTTT. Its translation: CASSPGMNTEAFF. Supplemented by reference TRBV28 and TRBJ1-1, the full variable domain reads DVKVTQSSRYLVKRTGEKVFLECVQDMDHENMFWYRQDPGLGLRLIYFSYDVKMKEKGDIPEGYSVSREKKERFSLILESASTNQTSMYLCASSPGMNTEAFFGQGTRLTVV.

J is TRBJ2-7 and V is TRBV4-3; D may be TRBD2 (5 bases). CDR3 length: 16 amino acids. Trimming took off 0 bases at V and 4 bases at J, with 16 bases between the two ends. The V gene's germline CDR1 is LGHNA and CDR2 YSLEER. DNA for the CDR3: TGCGCCAGCAGCCAAGAATTGAGAGGAGCGGCTTACGAGCAGTACTTC. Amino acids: CASSQELRGAAYEQYF.

CDR3 protein: CASSIRTGNPEQYF. CDR3 DNA: TGTGCCAGCAGTATTAGGACAGGGAACCCCGAGCAGTACTTC. The chain employs TRBV2 and TRBJ2-7; 8 positions agree with TRBD1. CDR1 SNHLY and CDR2 FYNNEI come from the germline V gene. V trimming: 5 bases; J trimming: 6 bases; junction bases outside the gene matches: 9. The CDR3 sequence is 14 residues long.

The chain's CDR3 is CASSPGAGGSRGYTF. Here the CDR3 DNA reads TGTGCCAGCTCACCGGGAGCAGGGGGATCTAGGGGCTACACCTTC. V usage is TRBV18 and J usage is TRBJ1-2; 7 nucleotides match TRBD1. Germline trimming cut 3 bases from V and 8 bases from J; bases unmatched to any gene: 12. This CDR3 is built from 15 residues. Germline V gene sequence: CDR1 KGHSH, CDR2 LQKENI.

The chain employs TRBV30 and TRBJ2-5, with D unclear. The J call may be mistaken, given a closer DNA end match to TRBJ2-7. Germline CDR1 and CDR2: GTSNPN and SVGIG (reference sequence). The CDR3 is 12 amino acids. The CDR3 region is CAWSRQAYEQYF. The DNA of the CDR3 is TGTGCCTGGAGTCGACAAGCCTACGAGCAGTACTTC.

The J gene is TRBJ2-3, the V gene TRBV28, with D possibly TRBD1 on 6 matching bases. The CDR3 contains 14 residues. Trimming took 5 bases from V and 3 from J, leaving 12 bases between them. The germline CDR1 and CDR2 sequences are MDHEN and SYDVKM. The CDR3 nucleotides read TGTGCCAGCAGTCATGGACAGAGAACAGATACGCAGTATTTT. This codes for CASSHGQRTDTQYF.

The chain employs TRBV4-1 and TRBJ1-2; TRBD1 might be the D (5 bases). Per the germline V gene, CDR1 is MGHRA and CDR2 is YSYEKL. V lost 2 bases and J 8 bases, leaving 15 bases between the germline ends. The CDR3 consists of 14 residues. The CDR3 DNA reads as TGCGCCAGCAGCCAACCGGGGACTCAGCGGGGCTACACCTTC. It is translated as CASSQPGTQRGYTF.

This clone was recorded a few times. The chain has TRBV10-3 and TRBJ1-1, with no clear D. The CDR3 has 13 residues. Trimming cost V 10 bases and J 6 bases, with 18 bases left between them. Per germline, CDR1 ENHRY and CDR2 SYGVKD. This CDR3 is CASPAGSTPEAFF. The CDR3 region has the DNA TGTGCCAGCCCGGCGGGGAGTACCCCTGAAGCTTTCTTT.

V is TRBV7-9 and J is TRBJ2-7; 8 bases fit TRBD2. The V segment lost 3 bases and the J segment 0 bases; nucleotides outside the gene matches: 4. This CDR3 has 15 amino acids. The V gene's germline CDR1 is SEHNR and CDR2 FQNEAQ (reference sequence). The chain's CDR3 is CASSFGGGNSYEQYF. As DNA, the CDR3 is TGTGCCAGCAGCTTCGGCGGGGGGAACTCCTACGAGCAGTACTTC.

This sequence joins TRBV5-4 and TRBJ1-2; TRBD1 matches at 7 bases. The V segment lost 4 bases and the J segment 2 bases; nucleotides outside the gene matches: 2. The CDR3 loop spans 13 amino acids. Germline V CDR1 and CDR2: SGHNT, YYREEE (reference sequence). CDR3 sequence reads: CASSGDSNYGYTF. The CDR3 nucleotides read TGTGCCAGCAGCGGGGACAGCAACTATGGCTACACCTTC.

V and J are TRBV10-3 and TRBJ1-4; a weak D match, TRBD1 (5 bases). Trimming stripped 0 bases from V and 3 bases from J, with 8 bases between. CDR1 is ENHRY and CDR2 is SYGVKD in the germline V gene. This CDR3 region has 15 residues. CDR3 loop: CAISESEGSNEKLFF. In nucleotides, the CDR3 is TGTGCCATCAGTGAGTCGGAGGGGTCTAATGAAAAACTGTTTTTT.

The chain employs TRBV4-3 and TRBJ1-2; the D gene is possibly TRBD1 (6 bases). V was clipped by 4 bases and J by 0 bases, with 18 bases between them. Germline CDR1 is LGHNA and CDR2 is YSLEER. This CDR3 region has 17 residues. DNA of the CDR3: TGCGCCAGCAGCCCCCCGAGGCAGGGGAGAGCTAACTATGGCTACACCTTC. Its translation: CASSPPRQGRANYGYTF.

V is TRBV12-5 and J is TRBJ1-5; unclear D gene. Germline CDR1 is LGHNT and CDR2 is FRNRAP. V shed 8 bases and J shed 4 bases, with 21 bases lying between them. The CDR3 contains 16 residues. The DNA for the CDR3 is TGTGCTAGTTTTCCCCCTGGACGGGGTATTAATCAGCCCCAGCATTTT. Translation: CASFPPGRGINQPQHF.

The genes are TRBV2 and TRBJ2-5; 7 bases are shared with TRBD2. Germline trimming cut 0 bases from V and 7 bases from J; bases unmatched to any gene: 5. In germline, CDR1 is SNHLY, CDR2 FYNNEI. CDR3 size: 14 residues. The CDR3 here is CASSEALSGGTQYF. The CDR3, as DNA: TGTGCCAGCAGTGAAGCGCTTTCGGGGGGGACCCAGTACTTC.

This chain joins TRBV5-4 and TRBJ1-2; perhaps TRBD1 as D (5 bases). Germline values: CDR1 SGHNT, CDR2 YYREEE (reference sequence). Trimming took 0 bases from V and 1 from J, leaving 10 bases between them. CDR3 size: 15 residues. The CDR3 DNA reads TGTGCCAGCAGCTTGGGGCAGGGTAGTAACTATGGCTACACCTTC. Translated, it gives CASSLGQGSNYGYTF.

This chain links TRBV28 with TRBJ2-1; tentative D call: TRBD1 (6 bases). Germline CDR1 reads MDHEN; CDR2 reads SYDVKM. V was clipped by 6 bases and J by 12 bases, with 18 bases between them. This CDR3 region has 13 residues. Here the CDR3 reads CASRTPGTRRQFF. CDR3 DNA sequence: TGTGCCAGCAGGACACCGGGGACAAGGAGGCAGTTCTTC.

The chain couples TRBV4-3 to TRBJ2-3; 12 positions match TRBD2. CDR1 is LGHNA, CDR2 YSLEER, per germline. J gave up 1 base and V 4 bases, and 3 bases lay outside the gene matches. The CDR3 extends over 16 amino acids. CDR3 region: CASSPRTSGGTDTQYF. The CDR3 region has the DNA TGCGCCAGCAGCCCGCGGACTAGCGGGGGCACAGATACGCAGTATTTT.

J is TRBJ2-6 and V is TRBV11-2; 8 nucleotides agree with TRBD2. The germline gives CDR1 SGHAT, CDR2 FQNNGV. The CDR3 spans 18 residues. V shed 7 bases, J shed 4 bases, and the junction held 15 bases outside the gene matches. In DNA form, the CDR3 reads TGTGCCAGCACCCGGCGAGCGGGGGCGCTCGGAGGGGCCAACGTCCTGACTTTC. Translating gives CASTRRAGALGGANVLTF.

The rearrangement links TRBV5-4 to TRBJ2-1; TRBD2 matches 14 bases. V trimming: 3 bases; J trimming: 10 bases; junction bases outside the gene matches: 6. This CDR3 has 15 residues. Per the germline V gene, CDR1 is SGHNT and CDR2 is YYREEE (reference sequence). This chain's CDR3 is CASSSRLAGGKEQFF. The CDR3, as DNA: TGTGCCAGCAGCTCGCGACTAGCGGGGGGGAAAGAGCAGTTCTTC.

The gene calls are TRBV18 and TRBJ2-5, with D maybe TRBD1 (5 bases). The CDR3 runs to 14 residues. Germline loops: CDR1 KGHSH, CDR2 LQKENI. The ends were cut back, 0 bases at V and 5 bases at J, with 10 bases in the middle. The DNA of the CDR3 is TGTGCCAGCTCACCACCGCCCCAGGGCGAGACCCAGTACTTC. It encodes CASSPPPQGETQYF.

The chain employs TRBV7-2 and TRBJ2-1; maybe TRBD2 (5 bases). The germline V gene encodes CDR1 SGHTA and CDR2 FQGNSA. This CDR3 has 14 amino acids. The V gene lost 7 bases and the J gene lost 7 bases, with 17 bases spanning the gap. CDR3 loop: CASISAGLSNEQFF. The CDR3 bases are TGTGCCAGCATCTCGGCGGGTTTGTCGAATGAGCAGTTCTTC.

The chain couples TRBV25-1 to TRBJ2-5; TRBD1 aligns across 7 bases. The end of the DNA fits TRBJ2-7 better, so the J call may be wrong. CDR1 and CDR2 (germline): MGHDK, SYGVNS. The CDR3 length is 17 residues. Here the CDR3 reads CASSGWEPGQLSYEQYF. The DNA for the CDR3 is TGTGCCAGCAGTGGGTGGGAACCGGGACAGCTCTCCTACGAGCAGTACTTC.

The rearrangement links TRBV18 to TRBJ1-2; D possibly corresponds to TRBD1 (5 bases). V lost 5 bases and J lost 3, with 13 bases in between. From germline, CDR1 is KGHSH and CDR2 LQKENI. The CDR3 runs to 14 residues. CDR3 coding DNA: TGTGCCAGCTCAGGGGCGGAAAATGACTATGGCTACACCTTC. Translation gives CASSGAENDYGYTF.

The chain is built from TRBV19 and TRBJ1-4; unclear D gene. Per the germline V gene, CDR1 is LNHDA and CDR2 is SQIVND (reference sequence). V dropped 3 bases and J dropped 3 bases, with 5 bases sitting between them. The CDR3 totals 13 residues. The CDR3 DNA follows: TGTGCCAGTAGTATCCGAGCTAATGAAAAACTGTTTTTT. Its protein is CASSIRANEKLFF.